This T cell receptor beta chain was documented in a study of identical twins (dated by TCRdb to the mid-2010s). In terms of the full investigation: To test whether fetal clonotypes persist, the study used deep sequencing on TCR alpha and beta repertoires from monozygotic twins, unrelated adults of various ages, and cord blood. To rule out contamination, the twin experiments were replicated at different times with different library preparation protocols. Study-wide conclusions, independent of this receptor: Out-of-frame TCR alpha sharing in monozygotic twins was systematically underestimated by recombination models, whereas sharing between unrelated individuals was in agreement with the recombination models. Compared with coincidental sharing between unrelated individuals, an excess of low generation-probability sequences was observed among out-of-frame TCR alpha sequences shared between twins. A weaker excess of twin sharing was found in beta out-of-frame sequences because the signal-to-noise ratio was lowered by fewer shared sequences. Abundant cord blood beta clonotypes had fewer insertions, young adult naive repertoires showed a similar but weaker trend, and memory repertoires showed no such trend. Invariant T cells such as MAIT and iNKT could partly confound zero-insertion analyses, though diverse VJ usage argued against this for most clonotypes. Because the same donors could not be followed over many years, conclusions were based on cross-sectional statistical analysis.

All donors were healthy Caucasians. Three pairs of female monozygotic twins, all aged about 18 to 30 years, were included in the twin cohort. Using Miltenyi CD45RO+ enrichment and human naive T-cell isolation kits, memory (CD45RO+) and naive T cells were isolated from PBMC. This clonotype was found a few times. Its antigen specificity is not known. Base qualities are not at hand, and no much larger clone is one base apart. The germline V gene yields SQVTM for CDR1 and ANQGSEA for CDR2. CDR3 length: 11 amino acids, cysteine to phenylalanine. Kept here is only the CDR3 DNA, which spans 33 bases and is read in frame from base 1. Trimming at the junction amounts to 7 bases on V and 6 bases on J, and the germline ends lie 10 bases apart. To prepare the library, 5' RACE was applied. The run used an Illumina HiSeq 2000. Template switching added a universal primer binding site, and the final cDNA carried a unique molecular identifier that allowed TCR cDNA molecules to be counted accurately. Specific primers in the conserved constant-segment region were used to synthesize first-strand cDNA for the TCR alpha and beta chains. To control for contamination, every cDNA library was double barcoded, receiving both a SMART-Mk sample barcode and Illumina barcodes. TruSeq adapter sequences and Illumina sample barcodes were added in two successive PCR steps. The Illumina HiSeq platform was used with custom primers to sequence TCR alpha and beta cDNA libraries. As for the original processing: MiGEC was used to process raw reads and extract unique molecular identifiers, and MiXCR was used to find CDR3 positions. Recombination models were inferred per individual with the repgenHMM and IGoR tools using an EM algorithm. Shared clonotype analysis was performed with the tcR package in R, normalizing sharing by the product of cloneset sizes. To study raw recombination without the effects of thymic and clonal selection, out-of-frame nonproductive sequences were analyzed. TCRdb reprocessing: public reads trimmed at Q25 with fastp, clones called with MiXCR, in-frame beta chains kept. Every CDR3 protein is listed once, alongside the most common genes and DNA of its rows. TCRdb's processing, not the authors', yielded these V and J calls. This sample comprises roughly 290,000 distinct CDR3 sequences, 8% to 9% of them detected only once. Of the sample, around 2.1% falls within the top ten clones.

These data were likewise used in another study, on yellow fever vaccine responses in identical twins. The other study reports the following: The authors reported that the T cell response to vaccination in identical twins appeared partly convergent and partly personalized. Focusing on identical twins, the study followed the T cell clones that responded to the vaccine, and did so with precision.

The chain couples TRBV29-1 to TRBJ2-1, with the D segment identity uncertain. Material for sequencing was memory (CD45RO+) T cells sorted from blood. Explained via the paper, the cell subset or site label denotes: CD45RO+ enriched T cells. This TCR was sampled from a young woman in good health. The CDR3 sequence is CSGGMGNEQFF. DNA sequence: TGCAGCGGGGGTATGGGCAATGAGCAGTTCTTC.